This T cell receptor beta chain was sequenced in a study of blood T cells in healthy people across ages. Study conclusions and caveats: The fall in TCR beta diversity per million T cells was roughly linear with age.

Extractions gave at least 5.5 micrograms of total RNA per sample. The CDR3 sequence is 14 residues long. From germline, CDR1 is SGHRS and CDR2 YFSETQ. Germline trimming cut 4 bases from V and 8 bases from J; bases unmatched to any gene: 7. A second PCR of 7 to 11 cycles used a sample-barcoded 5' primer and a J-beta primer mix. MiXCR, run by TCRdb on the 5' RACE reads, gives a single entry per CDR3 protein. The table has over 600,000 distinct CDR3 sequences, about 21% seen once. Concerning this clonotype itself: The antigen is not known.

The receptor comes from a man aged 65 to 85 in good health. The sequencing sample was made of blood. The chain joins TRBV5-1 to TRBJ1-4, with 8 bases aligning to TRBD1. CDR3 nucleotide sequence: TGCGCCAGCAGCGACGGACAGGGCTACGAAAAACTGTTTTTT. Translation: CASSDGQGYEKLFF.